The rows below give T cell receptor beta chains drawn from one sample of a study of low-dose radiotherapy and immunotherapy resistance in tumors. TCRdb ran MiXCR on the reads and lists one entry per CDR3 protein. This table holds 60,000 to 75,000 distinct CDR3 sequences, 26% found once. Source: PBMCs, taken before treatment. All receptors derive from a male donor with rectosigmoid adenocarcinoma. The CDR3 runs from the conserved cysteine through the conserved F or W. Fields, in order: V gene, clone size, J gene, D gene, CDR3 protein, CDR3 DNA. The D gene is left open where the match is weak. A clone size is listed for some rows: how often the clone was seen (once, few, many), or a class if it is expanded.

v_gene: TRBV27
abundance: many
j_gene: TRBJ2-1
d_gene: TRBD2
CDR3aa: CASGSGTSLYNEQFF
CDR3nt: TGTGCCAGCGGGTCTGGGACTAGCCTCTACAATGAGCAGTTCTTC

v_gene: TRBV5-1
abundance: many
j_gene: TRBJ2-1
d_gene: TRBD1
CDR3aa: CASSSLRTGPASNEQFF
CDR3nt: TGCGCCAGCAGCTCTCTCCGGACAGGGCCCGCCTCTAATGAGCAGTTCTTC

v_gene: TRBV10-2
abundance: many
j_gene: TRBJ1-2
d_gene: .
CDR3aa: CASSEVKTDYGYTF
CDR3nt: TGCGCCAGCAGTGAGGTAAAGACGGATTATGGCTACACCTTC

v_gene: TRBV7-2
abundance: many
j_gene: TRBJ1-1
d_gene: .
CDR3aa: CASSFFFRGSKNTEAFF
CDR3nt: TGTGCCAGCAGCTTCTTCTTTAGGGGCAGCAAGAACACTGAAGCTTTCTTT

v_gene: TRBV14
abundance: .
j_gene: TRBJ2-6
d_gene: .
CDR3aa: CASSWAGVGANVLTF
CDR3nt: TGTGCCAGCAGCTGGGCAGGGGTAGGGGCCAACGTCCTGACTTTC

v_gene: TRBV25-1
abundance: many
j_gene: TRBJ2-1
d_gene: .
CDR3aa: CASSDPDRGSRAEQFF
CDR3nt: TGTGCCAGCAGTGATCCTGACCGGGGAAGCCGCGCTGAGCAGTTCTTC

v_gene: TRBV28
abundance: .
j_gene: TRBJ2-7
d_gene: TRBD2
CDR3aa: CASSSGLAGARYEQYF
CDR3nt: TGTGCCAGCAGTTCGGGACTAGCGGGAGCACGTTACGAGCAGTACTTC

v_gene: TRBV28
abundance: many
j_gene: TRBJ1-6
d_gene: .
CDR3aa: CASSLLSGNNSPLHF
CDR3nt: TGTGCCAGCAGTTTATTGTCGGGGAACAATTCACCCCTCCACTTT

v_gene: TRBV30
abundance: .
j_gene: TRBJ1-1
d_gene: .
CDR3aa: CAWSPQPNTEAFF
CDR3nt: TGTGCCTGGAGTCCCCAGCCGAACACTGAAGCTTTCTTT

v_gene: TRBV19
abundance: many
j_gene: TRBJ1-5
d_gene: .
CDR3aa: CASSVEINQPQHF
CDR3nt: TGTGCCAGTAGTGTCGAAATTAATCAGCCCCAGCATTTT

v_gene: TRBV14
abundance: many
j_gene: TRBJ2-7
d_gene: .
CDR3aa: CASSITGLSYEQYF
CDR3nt: TGTGCCAGCAGCATAACAGGGCTGTCCTACGAGCAGTACTTC

v_gene: TRBV19
abundance: many
j_gene: TRBJ2-7
d_gene: .
CDR3aa: CASSSGPTYEQYF
CDR3nt: TGTGCCAGTAGTTCCGGCCCTACCTACGAGCAGTACTTC